A single TCR beta chain is shown here with its context. The data stem from a study of cytomegalovirus exposure and HLA in healthy donors. CDR1 and CDR2 (germline): GTSNPN, SVGIG (reference sequence). Trimming left V 1 base short and J 6 bases short, with 21 bases between. The CDR3 totals 17 residues. The PCR ran on 60 Vbeta and 13 Jbeta primers. Sequencing was performed with immunoSEQ multiplex PCR; in TCRdb, only in-frame clones are kept and a portion is missing. The table for this sample gives under 200,000 clones. This TCR was recovered from a woman aged 18-35 years in good health and CMV-seropositive. J is TRBJ1-4 and V is TRBV30; weak D call: TRBD1 (6 bases). The sequenced material came from PBMCs. The CDR3 loop reads CAWSGEQGSLLYEKLFF. The CDR3 DNA is TGTGCCTGGAGTGGGGAACAGGGATCCCTTCTCTATGAAAAACTGTTTTTT.